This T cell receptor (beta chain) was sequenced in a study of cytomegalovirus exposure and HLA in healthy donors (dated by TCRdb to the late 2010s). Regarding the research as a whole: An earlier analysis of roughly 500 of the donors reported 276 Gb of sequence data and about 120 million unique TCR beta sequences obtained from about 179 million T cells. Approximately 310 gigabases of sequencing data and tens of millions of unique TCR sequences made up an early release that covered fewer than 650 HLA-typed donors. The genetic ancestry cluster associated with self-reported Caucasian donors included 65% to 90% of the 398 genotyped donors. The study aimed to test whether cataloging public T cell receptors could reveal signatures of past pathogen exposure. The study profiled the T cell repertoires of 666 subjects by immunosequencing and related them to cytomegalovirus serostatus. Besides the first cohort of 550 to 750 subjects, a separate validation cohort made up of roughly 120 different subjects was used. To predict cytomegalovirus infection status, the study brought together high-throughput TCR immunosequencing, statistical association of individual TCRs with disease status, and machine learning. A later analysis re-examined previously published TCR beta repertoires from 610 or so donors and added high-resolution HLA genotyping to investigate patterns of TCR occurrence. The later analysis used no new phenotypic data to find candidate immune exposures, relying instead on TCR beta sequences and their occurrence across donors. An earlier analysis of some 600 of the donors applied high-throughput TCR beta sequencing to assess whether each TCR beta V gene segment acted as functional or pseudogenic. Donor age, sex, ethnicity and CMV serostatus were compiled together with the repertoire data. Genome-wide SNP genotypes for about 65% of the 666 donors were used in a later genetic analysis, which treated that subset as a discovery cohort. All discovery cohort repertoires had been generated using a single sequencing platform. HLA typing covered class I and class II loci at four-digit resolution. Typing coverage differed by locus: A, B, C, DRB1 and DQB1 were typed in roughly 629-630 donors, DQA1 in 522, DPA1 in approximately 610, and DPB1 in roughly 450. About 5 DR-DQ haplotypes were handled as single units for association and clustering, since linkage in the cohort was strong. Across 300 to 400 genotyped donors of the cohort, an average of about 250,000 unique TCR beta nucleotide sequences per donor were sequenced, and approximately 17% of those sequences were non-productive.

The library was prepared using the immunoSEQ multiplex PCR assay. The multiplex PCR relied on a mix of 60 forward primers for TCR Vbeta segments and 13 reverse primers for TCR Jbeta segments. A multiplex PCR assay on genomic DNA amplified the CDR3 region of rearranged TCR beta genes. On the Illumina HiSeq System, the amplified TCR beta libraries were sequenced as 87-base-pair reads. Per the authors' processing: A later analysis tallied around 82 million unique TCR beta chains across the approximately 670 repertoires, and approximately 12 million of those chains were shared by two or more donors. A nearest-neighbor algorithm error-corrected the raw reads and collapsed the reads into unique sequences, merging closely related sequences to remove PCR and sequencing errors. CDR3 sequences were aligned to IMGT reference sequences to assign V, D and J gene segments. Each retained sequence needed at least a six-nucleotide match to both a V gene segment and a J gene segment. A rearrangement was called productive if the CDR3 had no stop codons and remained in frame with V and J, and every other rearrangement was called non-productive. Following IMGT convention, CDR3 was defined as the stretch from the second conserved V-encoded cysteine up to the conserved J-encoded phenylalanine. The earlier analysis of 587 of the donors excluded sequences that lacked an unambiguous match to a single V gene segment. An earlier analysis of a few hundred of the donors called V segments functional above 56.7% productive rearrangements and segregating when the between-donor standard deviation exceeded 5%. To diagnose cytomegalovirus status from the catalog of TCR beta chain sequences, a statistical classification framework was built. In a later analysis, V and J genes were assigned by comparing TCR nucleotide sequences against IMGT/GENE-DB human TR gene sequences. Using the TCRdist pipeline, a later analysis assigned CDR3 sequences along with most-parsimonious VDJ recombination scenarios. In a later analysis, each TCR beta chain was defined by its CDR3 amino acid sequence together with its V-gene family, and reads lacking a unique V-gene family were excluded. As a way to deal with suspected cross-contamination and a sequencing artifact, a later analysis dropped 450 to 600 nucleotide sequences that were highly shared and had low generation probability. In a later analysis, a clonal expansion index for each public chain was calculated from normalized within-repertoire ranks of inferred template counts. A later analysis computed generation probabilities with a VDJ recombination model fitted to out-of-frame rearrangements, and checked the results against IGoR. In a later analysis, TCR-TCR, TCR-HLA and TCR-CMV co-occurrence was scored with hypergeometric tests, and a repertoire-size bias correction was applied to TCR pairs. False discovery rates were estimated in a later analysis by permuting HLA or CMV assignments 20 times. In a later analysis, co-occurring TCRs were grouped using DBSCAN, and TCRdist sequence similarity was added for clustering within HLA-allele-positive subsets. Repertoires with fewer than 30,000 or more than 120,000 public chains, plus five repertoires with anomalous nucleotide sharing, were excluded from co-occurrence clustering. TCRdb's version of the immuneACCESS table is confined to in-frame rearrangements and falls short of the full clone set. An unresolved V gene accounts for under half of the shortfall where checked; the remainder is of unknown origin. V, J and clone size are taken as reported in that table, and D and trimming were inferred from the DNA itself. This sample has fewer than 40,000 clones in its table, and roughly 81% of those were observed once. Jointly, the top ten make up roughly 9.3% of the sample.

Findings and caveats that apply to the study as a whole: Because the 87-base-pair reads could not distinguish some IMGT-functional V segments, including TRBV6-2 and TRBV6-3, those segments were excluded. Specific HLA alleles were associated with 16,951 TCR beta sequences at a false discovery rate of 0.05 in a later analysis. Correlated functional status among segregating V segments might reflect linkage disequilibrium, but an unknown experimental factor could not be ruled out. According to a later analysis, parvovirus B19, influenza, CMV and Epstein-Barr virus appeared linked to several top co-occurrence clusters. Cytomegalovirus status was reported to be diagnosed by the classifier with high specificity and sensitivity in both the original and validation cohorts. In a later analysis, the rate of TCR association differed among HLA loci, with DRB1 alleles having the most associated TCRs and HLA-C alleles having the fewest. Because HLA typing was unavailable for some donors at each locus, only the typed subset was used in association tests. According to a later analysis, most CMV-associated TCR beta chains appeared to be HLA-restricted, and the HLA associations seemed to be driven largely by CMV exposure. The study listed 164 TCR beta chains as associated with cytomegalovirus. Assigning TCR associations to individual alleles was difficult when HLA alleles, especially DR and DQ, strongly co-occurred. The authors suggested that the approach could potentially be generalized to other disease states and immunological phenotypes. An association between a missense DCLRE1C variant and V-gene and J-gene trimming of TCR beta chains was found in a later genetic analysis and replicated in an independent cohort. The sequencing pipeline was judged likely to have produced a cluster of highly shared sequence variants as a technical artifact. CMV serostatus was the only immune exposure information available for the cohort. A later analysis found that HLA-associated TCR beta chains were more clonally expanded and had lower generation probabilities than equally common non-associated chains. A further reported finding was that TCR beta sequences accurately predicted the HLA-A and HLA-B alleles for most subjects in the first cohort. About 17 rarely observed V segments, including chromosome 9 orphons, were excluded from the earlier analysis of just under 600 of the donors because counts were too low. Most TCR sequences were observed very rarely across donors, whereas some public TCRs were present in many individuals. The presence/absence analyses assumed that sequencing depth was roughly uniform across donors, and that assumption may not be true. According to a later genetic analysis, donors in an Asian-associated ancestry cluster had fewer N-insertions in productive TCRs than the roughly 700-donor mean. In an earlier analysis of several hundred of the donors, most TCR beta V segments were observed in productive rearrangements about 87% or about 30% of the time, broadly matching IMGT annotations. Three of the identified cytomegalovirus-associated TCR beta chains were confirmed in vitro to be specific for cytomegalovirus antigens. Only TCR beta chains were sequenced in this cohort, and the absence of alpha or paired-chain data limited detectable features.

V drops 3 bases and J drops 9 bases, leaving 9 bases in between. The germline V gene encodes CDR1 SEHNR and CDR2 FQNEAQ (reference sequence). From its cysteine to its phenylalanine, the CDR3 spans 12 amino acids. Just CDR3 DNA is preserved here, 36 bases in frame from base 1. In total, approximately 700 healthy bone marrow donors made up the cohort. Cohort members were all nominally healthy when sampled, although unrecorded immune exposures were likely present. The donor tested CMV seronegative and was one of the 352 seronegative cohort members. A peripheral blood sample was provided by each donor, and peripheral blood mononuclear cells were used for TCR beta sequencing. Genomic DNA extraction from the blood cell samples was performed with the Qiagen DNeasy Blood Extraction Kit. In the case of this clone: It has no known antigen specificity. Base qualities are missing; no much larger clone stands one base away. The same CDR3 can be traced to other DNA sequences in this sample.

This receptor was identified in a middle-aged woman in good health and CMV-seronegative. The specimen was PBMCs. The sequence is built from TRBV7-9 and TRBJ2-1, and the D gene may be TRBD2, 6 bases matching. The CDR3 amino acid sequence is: CASSLGRGEQFF. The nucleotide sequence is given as TGTGCCAGCAGCTTGGGGCGGGGTGAGCAGTTCTTC.